A single T cell receptor beta chain is shown here with its context. The repertoire was sequenced with immunoSEQ multiplex PCR; TCRdb's copy has only in-frame clones and lacks some. The data contain over 150,000 clones, around 90% of them seen just once; the ten biggest clones take up over 3.5%. The data originate from a study of blood T cell repertoires in COVID-19. Trimming shortened V by 0 bases and J by 15 bases, and 15 bases separated the two germline ends. This CDR3 contains 13 residues. Per the germline V gene, CDR1 is SGHTA and CDR2 is FQGTGA. J is TRBJ2-1 and V is TRBV7-3; perhaps TRBD2 as D (6 bases). This TCR was sampled from a woman aged 60-75 years who had recovered from COVID-19. The sample consisted of peripheral blood. This CDR3 reads CASSLTWGGGRFF. CDR3 DNA: TGTGCCAGCAGCTTAACTTGGGGAGGTGGGCGGTTCTTC. The entire variable domain, with the rest obtained from reference TRBV7-3 and TRBJ2-1, is as follows: GAGVSQTPSNKVTEKGKYVELRCDPISGHTALYWYRQSLGQGPEFLIYFQGTGAADDSGLPNDRFFAVRPEGSVSTLKIQRTERGDSAVYLCASSLTWGGGRFFGPGTRLTVL.